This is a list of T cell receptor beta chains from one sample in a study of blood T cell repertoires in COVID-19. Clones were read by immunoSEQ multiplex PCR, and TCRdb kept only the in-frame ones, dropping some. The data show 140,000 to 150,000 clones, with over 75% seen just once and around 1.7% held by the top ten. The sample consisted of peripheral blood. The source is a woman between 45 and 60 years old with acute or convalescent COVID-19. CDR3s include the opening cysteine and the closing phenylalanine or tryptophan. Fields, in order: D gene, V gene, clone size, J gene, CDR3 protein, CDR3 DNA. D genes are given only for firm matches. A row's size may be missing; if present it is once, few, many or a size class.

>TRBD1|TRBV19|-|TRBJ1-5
CASSSGTGEQPQHF
TGTGCCAGTAGTTCCGGGACAGGGGAACAGCCCCAGCATTTT
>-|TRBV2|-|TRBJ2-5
CASSYSWETQYF
TGTGCCAGCAGCTACTCGTGGGAGACCCAGTACTTC
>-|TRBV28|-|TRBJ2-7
CASRNPQGSVQYF
TGTGCCAGCAGAAATCCGCAGGGGTCTGTGCAGTACTTC
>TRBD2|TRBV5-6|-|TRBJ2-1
CASTLSLTSGSSNEQFF
TGTGCCAGCACCCTCTCTCTCACTAGCGGGAGCAGTAATGAGCAGTTCTTC
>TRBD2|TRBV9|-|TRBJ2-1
CASSVMTSGSIDEQFF
TGTGCCAGCAGCGTAATGACTAGCGGGAGTATCGATGAGCAGTTCTTC
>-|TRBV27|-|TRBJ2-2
CASQVGGNTGELFF
TGTGCCAGTCAAGTCGGGGGGAACACCGGGGAGCTGTTTTTT
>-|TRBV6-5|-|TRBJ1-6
CASQFRNSPLHF
TGTGCCAGTCAATTCAGGAATTCACCCCTCCACTTT
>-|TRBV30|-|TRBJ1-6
CAWSVGGDSPLHF
TGTGCCTGGAGTGTGGGGGGAGATTCACCCCTCCACTTT
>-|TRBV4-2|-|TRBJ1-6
CASSQETAIFYNSPLHF
TGTGCCAGCAGCCAGGAGACAGCCATTTTCTATAATTCACCCCTCCACTTT
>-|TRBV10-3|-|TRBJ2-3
CAIATGSTDTQYF
TGTGCCATCGCAACAGGGAGCACAGATACGCAGTATTTT
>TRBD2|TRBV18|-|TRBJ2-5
CASSPKTSMETQYF
TGTGCCAGCTCACCAAAGACTAGCATGGAGACCCAGTACTTC
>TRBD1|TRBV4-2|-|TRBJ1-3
CASSLRQGTAGNTIYF
TGTGCCAGCAGCCTTAGACAGGGCACAGCTGGAAACACCATATATTTT
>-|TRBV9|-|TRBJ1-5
CASSPGVFNQPQHF
TGTGCCAGCAGCCCGGGAGTATTCAATCAGCCCCAGCATTTT
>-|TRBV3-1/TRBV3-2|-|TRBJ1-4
CASSSTDILDEKLFF
TGTGCCAGCAGCTCCACGGACATACTTGATGAAAAACTGTTTTTT
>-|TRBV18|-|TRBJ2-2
CASSPHNPGNTGELFF
TGTGCCAGCTCACCGCACAATCCGGGAAACACCGGGGAGCTGTTTTTT
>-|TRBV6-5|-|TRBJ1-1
CASSYQGWWTEAFF
TGTGCCAGCAGTTACCAGGGATGGTGGACTGAAGCTTTCTTT
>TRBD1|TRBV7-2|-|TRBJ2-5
CASSHDRGLGETQYF
TGTGCCAGCAGCCACGACAGGGGGCTCGGGGAGACCCAGTACTTC
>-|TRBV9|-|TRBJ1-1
CASSPRGRENTEAFF
TGTGCCAGCAGCCCCCGGGGGAGGGAGAACACTGAAGCTTTCTTT
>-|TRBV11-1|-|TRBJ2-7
CASSDGGGFAYEQYF
TGTGCCAGCAGCGACGGAGGAGGGTTCGCTTACGAGCAGTACTTC
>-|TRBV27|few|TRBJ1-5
CASSLSFYGPQHF
TGTGCCAGCAGTCTCTCCTTCTACGGGCCCCAGCATTTT
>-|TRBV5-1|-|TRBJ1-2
CASATDNYGYTF
TGCGCCAGCGCGACAGATAACTATGGCTACACCTTC
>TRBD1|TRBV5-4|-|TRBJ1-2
CASSVDRANYGYTF
TGTGCCAGCAGCGTAGACAGGGCTAACTATGGCTACACCTTC
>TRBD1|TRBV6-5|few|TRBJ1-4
CASTRQGTNEKLFF
TGTGCCAGCACCCGACAGGGAACTAATGAAAAACTGTTTTTT
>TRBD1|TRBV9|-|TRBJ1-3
CASSKGQGYGNTIYF
TGTGCCAGCAGCAAGGGACAGGGGTACGGAAACACCATATATTTT
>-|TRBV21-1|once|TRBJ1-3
CASSKGQGESRTSGNTIYF
TGTGCCAGCAGCAAAGGACAGGGCGAAAGCCGGACCTCTGGAAACACCATATATTTT
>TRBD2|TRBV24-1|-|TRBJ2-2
CATSDPTSADTGELFF
TGTGCCACCAGTGACCCTACTAGCGCGGACACCGGGGAGCTGTTTTTT
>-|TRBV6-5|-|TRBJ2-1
CASSYSGGGPHNEQFF
TGTGCCAGCAGTTACTCTGGCGGGGGCCCCCACAATGAGCAGTTCTTC
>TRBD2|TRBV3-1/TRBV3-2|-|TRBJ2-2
CASSLSGGTGELFF
TGTGCCAGCAGCCTTAGCGGGGGAACCGGGGAGCTGTTTTTT
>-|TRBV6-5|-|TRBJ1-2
CASTQEGYGYTF
TGTGCCAGCACTCAGGAGGGGTATGGCTACACCTTC
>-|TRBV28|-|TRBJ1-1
CASSFWGTDTEAFF
TGTGCCAGCAGTTTCTGGGGCACGGACACTGAAGCTTTCTTT
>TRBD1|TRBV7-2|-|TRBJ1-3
CASSLVGGPSSGNTIYF
TGTGCCAGCAGCTTAGTAGGGGGCCCGAGCTCTGGAAACACCATATATTTT